These 8 T cell receptor beta chains were sequenced from one sample in a study of T cell repertoires in cytomegalovirus infection. A single record per CDR3 protein comes from TCRdb applying MiXCR to the reads. Here the sample spans about 500,000 distinct CDR3 sequences, about 33% being singletons. Their antigen targets remain unknown. The source was cultured PBMCs, collected from culture after CMV antigen stimulation. The receptors come from a human donor in good health (CMV status not recorded). Some clones in this sample may be carry-over from other donors' samples.

The count of this clonotype is one. The J gene is TRBJ1-4, the V gene TRBV12-3 or TRBV12-4; D may be TRBD1 (5 bases). Trimming removed 6 bases at V and 8 bases at J, with 19 bases between. CDR3 length: 15 amino acids. The CDR3 here is CASSPGWGLREKLFF. In DNA form, the CDR3 reads TGTGCCAGCAGCCCAGGGTGGGGTTTGAGGGAAAAACTGTTTTTT.

This clonotype was detected only once. The V and J genes are TRBV6-2 or TRBV6-3 and TRBJ2-1, with TRBD1 matching over 8 bases. Per the germline V gene, CDR1 is MNHEY and CDR2 is SVGEGT. The ends lost 10 bases at V and 8 bases at J; junction bases unmatched: 7. CDR3 size: 12 residues. The CDR3 loop is CATHRGSYEQFF. CDR3 coding DNA: TGTGCCACCCACAGGGGGTCATATGAGCAGTTCTTC.

This clonotype was detected many times. The rearrangement uses TRBV6-1 and TRBJ2-1, with 16 bases lining up with TRBD2. This CDR3 region has 17 residues. Unmatched junction bases numbered 7, after V lost 5 bases and J lost 6 bases. The germline CDR1 and CDR2 sequences are MNHNS and SASEGT. This CDR3 reads CASSRPGLAGGVNEQFF. The CDR3 coding sequence is TGTGCCAGCAGTCGTCCGGGACTAGCGGGGGGGGTCAATGAGCAGTTCTTC.

This clonotype was seen ten or more times. V usage is TRBV7-8 and J usage is TRBJ2-7; 8 bases are shared with TRBD2. Germline V CDR1 and CDR2: SGHVS, FQNEAQ. The ends lost 5 bases at V and 4 bases at J; junction bases unmatched: 7. The CDR3 is made up of 14 amino acids. CDR3 amino acids: CASSVGRGGYEQYF. The CDR3 DNA follows: TGTGCCAGCAGCGTCGGTCGGGGGGGTTACGAGCAGTACTTC.

This chain connects TRBV27 to TRBJ1-5; a possible D gene is TRBD1 (5 bases). Trimming took off 0 bases at V and 4 bases at J, with 13 bases between the two ends. The CDR3 covers 16 residues. Per germline, CDR1 MNHEY and CDR2 SMNVEV (reference sequence). DNA of the CDR3: TGTGCCAGCAGTTTATCGGGGGGTCCTGTTAATCAGCCCCAGCATTTT. Protein sequence: CASSLSGGPVNQPQHF.

This clonotype was observed many times. Compared with germline, one end of the junction differs, possibly owing to a read error. This chain links TRBV7-6 with TRBJ2-3; no reliable D call. This CDR3 has 15 amino acids. CDR1 is SGHVS, CDR2 FNYEAQ, per germline. CDR3: CASSLGGTSTDTQYF. Here the CDR3 DNA reads TGTGCCAGCAGTTTAGGCGGTACTAGCACAGATACGCAGTATTTT.

The chain combines TRBV7-2 with TRBJ2-1, with D tentatively TRBD1 (5 bases). CDR3 length: 14 amino acids. V lost 1 base, J lost 13 bases, and 17 bases lay in between. Germline lookup yields CDR1 SGHTA and CDR2 FQGNSA. The CDR3 is CASSLDGGARSQFF. DNA of the CDR3: TGTGCCAGCAGCTTAGATGGTGGGGCACGGTCCCAGTTCTTC.

The chain joins TRBV28 to TRBJ1-4; 7 bases fit TRBD1. The V gene end was trimmed by 8 bases and the J gene end by 4 bases; junction bases not matched to a gene: 1. CDR3 length: 12 amino acids. Per the germline V gene, CDR1 is MDHEN and CDR2 is SYDVKM. The CDR3 region has the DNA TGTGCCAGCCGGGACAGTAATGAAAAACTGTTTTTT. Amino acid sequence: CASRDSNEKLFF.